This TCR beta chain came from a study of OX40 agonist ivuxolimab in advanced cancers. The wider study: Anti-PD-1, anti-PD-L1 or anti-CTLA-4 therapy given earlier was allowed, and 40% had some. General study points: Antigen specificity of clonally expanded peripheral T cells was not established. Compared with others, partial responders at 0.1-3.0 mg/kg displayed clonal expansion among the lowest.

About this clone: Its specificity is not known.

There are 16 residues in the CDR3. V was clipped by 4 bases and J by 4 bases; unmatched bases: 7. Looked up from germline, CDR1 is SGHTA and CDR2 is FQGNSA. The method was immunoSEQ multiplex PCR; TCRdb's version includes in-frame clones alone and lacks a portion of them. The data show roughly 75,000 clones, 86% seen once. The sequence was obtained from an adult with an advanced solid tumor such as melanoma, head and neck, liver or kidney cancer. The sample in question was CD4+ or CD8+ T cells sorted from blood, obtained in a trial of the OX40 agonist ivuxolimab. This chain links TRBV7-2 with TRBJ2-3; 11 bases are a match to TRBD2. The CDR3 protein is CASSSRLAGYADTQYF. The CDR3 region has the DNA TGTGCCAGCAGCTCAAGACTAGCGGGATACGCAGATACGCAGTATTTT.